This entry concerns a single T cell receptor (beta chain). Antigen specificity is unknown. This record comes from a study of cytomegalovirus exposure and HLA in healthy donors. Whole-study context: Previous work identified 90 million to 130 million unique TCR beta sequences from around 200 million T cells.

PCR was performed using 60 Vbeta and 13 Jbeta primers. The protocol was immunoSEQ multiplex PCR, while the TCRdb copy is restricted to in-frame clones and leaves out a portion. Of approximately 130,000 clones in the sample, around 75% were seen once. This CDR3 comprises 15 residues. Germline V gives CDR1 MNHNY, CDR2 SVGAGI (reference sequence). The V gene lost 2 bases and the J gene lost 0 bases, with 9 bases spanning the gap. Study-level findings and limits: Prior analysis indicated that the majority of TCR beta V segments exhibited productivity approximately 90% or approximately 30% of the time. The HLA-A and HLA-B alleles of most subjects were reportedly predicted accurately from TCR beta sequences.

The rearrangement uses TRBV6-6 and TRBJ2-3; possible D gene TRBD2, 6 bases. This sequence was found in a woman aged 50 to 60 in good health and CMV-seropositive. Specimen: PBMCs. Written as DNA, the CDR3 is TGTGCCAGCAGTTACGGGCGGGATAGCACAGATACGCAGTATTTT. This encodes CASSYGRDSTDTQYF.